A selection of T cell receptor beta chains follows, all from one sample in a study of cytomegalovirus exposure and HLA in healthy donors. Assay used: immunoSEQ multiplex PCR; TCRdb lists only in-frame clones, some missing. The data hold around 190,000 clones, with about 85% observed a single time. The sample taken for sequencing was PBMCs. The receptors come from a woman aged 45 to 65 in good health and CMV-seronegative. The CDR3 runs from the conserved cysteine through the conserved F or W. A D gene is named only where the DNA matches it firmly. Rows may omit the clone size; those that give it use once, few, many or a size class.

CDR3 protein: CASRTGLAATGELFF; CDR3 DNA: TGTGCCAGCAGGACGGGACTAGCGGCCACCGGGGAGCTGTTTTTT; D gene: TRBD2; V gene: TRBV6-6; J gene: TRBJ2-2; clone size: once
CDR3 protein: CASSVTLAVNYGYTF; CDR3 DNA: TGTGCCAGCAGTGTTACTCTTGCGGTTAACTATGGCTACACCTTC; D gene: -; V gene: TRBV7-2; J gene: TRBJ1-2; clone size: -
CDR3 protein: CASSPPTGPNSPLHF; CDR3 DNA: TGTGCCAGCTCACCACCGACAGGGCCCAATTCACCCCTCCACTTT; D gene: TRBD1; V gene: TRBV18; J gene: TRBJ1-6; clone size: -
CDR3 protein: CASSLSGSGGGTDTQYF; CDR3 DNA: TGTGCCAGCAGCTTAAGTGGTAGCGGGGGCGGCACAGATACGCAGTATTTT; D gene: TRBD2; V gene: TRBV7-3; J gene: TRBJ2-3; clone size: -
CDR3 protein: CASRAGGRNEQFF; CDR3 DNA: TGTGCCAGCAGAGCGGGGGGCCGCAATGAGCAGTTCTTC; D gene: TRBD2; V gene: TRBV11-2; J gene: TRBJ2-1; clone size: -
CDR3 protein: CASSFLHGTGTSRRFGYTF; CDR3 DNA: TGTGCCAGCAGCTTCCTCCACGGGACAGGGACCTCTCGGCGGTTTGGCTACACCTTC; D gene: TRBD1; V gene: TRBV7-9; J gene: TRBJ1-2; clone size: -
CDR3 protein: CASSDAERDEQYF; CDR3 DNA: TGTGCCAGCAGTGACGCGGAGAGGGACGAGCAGTACTTC; D gene: -; V gene: TRBV6-4; J gene: TRBJ2-7; clone size: -
CDR3 protein: CASSFLGQNTEAFF; CDR3 DNA: TGTGCCAGCAGCTTCCTGGGACAGAACACTGAAGCTTTCTTT; D gene: -; V gene: TRBV5-4; J gene: TRBJ1-1; clone size: -
CDR3 protein: CASSPGQGARANEKLFF; CDR3 DNA: TGTGCCAGCAGCCCGGGACAGGGGGCGCGGGCTAATGAAAAACTGTTTTTT; D gene: TRBD1; V gene: TRBV7-9; J gene: TRBJ1-4; clone size: -
CDR3 protein: CSGDSGGTEAFF; CDR3 DNA: TGCAGCGGCGACTCAGGGGGCACTGAGGCTTTCTTT; D gene: TRBD1; V gene: TRBV29-1; J gene: TRBJ1-1; clone size: -
CDR3 protein: CASSYMGQGAEKLFF; CDR3 DNA: TGTGCCAGCAGTTACATGGGTCAGGGGGCAGAAAAACTGTTTTTT; D gene: TRBD1; V gene: TRBV6-5; J gene: TRBJ1-4; clone size: -
CDR3 protein: CASSNSLWGLNTEAFF; CDR3 DNA: TGTGCCAGCAGCAACTCCCTCTGGGGGCTGAACACTGAAGCTTTCTTT; D gene: -; V gene: TRBV7-9; J gene: TRBJ1-1; clone size: -
CDR3 protein: CSVARSITGELFF; CDR3 DNA: TGCAGCGTTGCTCGCAGTATCACCGGGGAGCTGTTTTTT; D gene: -; V gene: TRBV29-1; J gene: TRBJ2-2; clone size: few
CDR3 protein: CASSQDRHRDTQYF; CDR3 DNA: TGCGCCAGCAGCCAAGATAGACACAGGGATACGCAGTATTTT; D gene: -; V gene: TRBV4-3; J gene: TRBJ2-3; clone size: -
CDR3 protein: CASSQERANTGELFF; CDR3 DNA: TGCGCCAGCAGCCAAGAGAGGGCCAACACCGGGGAGCTGTTTTTT; D gene: -; V gene: TRBV4-3; J gene: TRBJ2-2; clone size: -
CDR3 protein: CATCVLQDLNTGELFF; CDR3 DNA: TGTGCCACTTGCGTATTACAGGACCTCAACACCGGGGAGCTGTTTTTT; D gene: -; V gene: TRBV27; J gene: TRBJ2-2; clone size: -
CDR3 protein: CASSIRTDQPQHF; CDR3 DNA: TGTGCCAGTAGTATAAGAACTGATCAGCCCCAGCATTTT; D gene: -; V gene: TRBV19; J gene: TRBJ1-5; clone size: -
CDR3 protein: CASSLQKSGYEQYF; CDR3 DNA: TGTGCCAGCTCACTTCAAAAATCGGGCTACGAGCAGTACTTC; D gene: -; V gene: TRBV18; J gene: TRBJ2-7; clone size: -